This paragraph reports one TCR beta chain. Its antigen remains unknown. The data originate from a study of somatic mutations in cytotoxic T cells in rheumatoid arthritis. The study's findings and limits: Relative to age-matched healthy controls, rheumatoid arthritis patients did not differ significantly in CD8+ T-cell clonality.

Sequenced by immunoSEQ multiplex PCR; TCRdb stores in-frame clones only, minus some. The sample carries nearly 20,000 clones, about 80% recorded once. Germline lookup yields CDR1 MNHEY and CDR2 SMNVEV (reference sequence). The V gene end was trimmed by 4 bases and the J gene end by 7 bases; junction bases not matched to a gene: 10. The CDR3 is 16 residues long. Blood donors served as healthy controls; their median age was roughly 50 years (range roughly 21-70), and roughly 60% were female. This chain uses TRBV27 with TRBJ2-2; 9 nucleotides line up with TRBD2. The clonotype comes from a woman aged 45-65 years in good health. Sequenced input: CD8+ T cells sorted from blood. The CDR3 DNA is TGTGCCAGCAGTTCTCCGGGCCTAGCGGGAAGCGGGGAGCTGTTTTTT. As protein: CASSSPGLAGSGELFF.